Listed below are T cell receptor beta chains from one sample, sequenced in a study of blood T cells in healthy people across ages. One entry per CDR3 protein results from TCRdb running MiXCR on the 5' RACE reads. The data contain around 800,000 distinct CDR3 sequences, under 30% of them seen just once; the ten biggest clones take up less than 3.5%. These records were also assigned to another study, of T cells of mothers and their children.

The sample consisted of blood. These receptors came from a boy younger than 18 in good health. Each CDR3 is given with its conserved first and last residue. D genes are given only for firm matches. Part of the rows lack a size; the others show once, few, many or a class for expanded clones.

size,V,J,D,DNA,CDR3
.,TRBV5-1,TRBJ2-1,.,TGCGCCAGCAGCTTGGCACAGGAGAGGACTGAGCAGTTCTTC,CASSLAQERTEQFF
few,TRBV20-1,TRBJ1-1,TRBD1,TGCAGTGTGGGACAGGGGAGGGAAAGCACTGAAGCTTTCTTT,CSVGQGRESTEAFF
many,TRBV10-2,TRBJ2-7,TRBD2,TGCGCCAGCAGGACTAGCTCTTCCTACGAGCAGTACTTC,CASRTSSSYEQYF
.,TRBV5-5,TRBJ2-7,.,TGTGCCAGCGGGGACGTAGGGGGCTCCTACGAGCAGTACTTC,CASGDVGGSYEQYF
.,TRBV6-1,TRBJ1-4,.,TGTGCCAGCAGTGGATCGGGACTAGGTTTTTTT,CASSGSGLGFF
.,TRBV20-1,TRBJ2-3,.,TGCAGTGCCGCAACAGATACGCAGTATTTT,CSAATDTQYF
few,TRBV12-3/TRBV12-4,TRBJ2-1,TRBD2,TGTGCCAGCAATGGACTAGCGGGGGGGTCTGGTGAGCAGTTCTTC,CASNGLAGGSGEQFF
few,TRBV5-1,TRBJ2-7,.,TGCGCCAGCAGCTTGGTTTGGAGGGAGGATTCCTACGAGCAGTACTTC,CASSLVWREDSYEQYF
few,TRBV7-3,TRBJ2-3,.,TGTGCCAGCAGCCAAGCCGGGGGAGAGTGGTCTTTT,CASSQAGGEWSF
.,TRBV21-1,TRBJ2-1,.,TGTGCCAGCAGCAAAGTGGGAGAGGGGGGCAGGGAATTTTATGAGCAGTTCTTC,CASSKVGEGGREFYEQFF
.,TRBV7-9,TRBJ2-7,.,TGTGCCAGCAGTTCCGCAGCCAAGGGCCTCTACGAGCAGTACTTC,CASSSAAKGLYEQYF
.,TRBV5-5,TRBJ1-2,.,TGTGCCAGCAGCTTCGGTGAGAGGGATGGCTACACCTTC,CASSFGERDGYTF
.,TRBV9,TRBJ1-5,.,TGTGCCAGCAGCGTTGGCGGAGGGGGACAAGGTCAGCCCCAGCATTTT,CASSVGGGGQGQPQHF
.,TRBV6-1,TRBJ1-6,.,TGTGCCAGTGGGGTAGGAGATTCACCCCTCCACTTT,CASGVGDSPLHF
.,TRBV29-1,TRBJ2-7,.,TGCAGCGTTGAAGACCCGGCCCGAGGAGGGAGGCACGAGCAGTACTTC,CSVEDPARGGRHEQYF
.,TRBV6-1,TRBJ1-4,.,TGTGCCAGCAGTGGCGGGGGCTCTGGGAGTGAAAAACTGTTTTTT,CASSGGGSGSEKLFF
.,TRBV2,TRBJ2-1,.,TGTGCCAGCAGCCCCGAGCGGAGGGCTTACAATGAGCAGTTCTTC,CASSPERRAYNEQFF
few,TRBV29-1,TRBJ1-1,.,TGCAGCGGACAGAGGGTGAGGACTGAAGCTTTCTTT,CSGQRVRTEAFF
.,TRBV7-9,TRBJ2-2,.,TGTGCCAGCAGCCAGGAAGGGGGGCCGAAGAACACCGGGGAGCTGTTTTTT,CASSQEGGPKNTGELFF
few,TRBV3-1,TRBJ1-3,TRBD1,TGTGCCAGCAGCCAAGGGACAGGGTTAGGAAACACCATATATTTT,CASSQGTGLGNTIYF
.,TRBV2,TRBJ2-3,TRBD2,TGTGCCGGCGGGGGGGGAACAGATACGCAGTATTTT,CAGGGGTDTQYF
.,TRBV11-2,TRBJ1-4,.,TGTGCCAGCAGCTTAAACGGATTACAGGAAAAACTGTTTTTT,CASSLNGLQEKLFF
few,TRBV7-6,TRBJ1-4,.,TGTGCCAGCAGCCCTTTGACAGCTAATGAAAAACTGTTTTTT,CASSPLTANEKLFF
few,TRBV2,TRBJ2-5,.,TGTGCCAGCCGGCCGAGTTTGGAGACCCAGTACTTC,CASRPSLETQYF
few,TRBV24-1,TRBJ2-5,.,TGTGCCACCAGTGGTACAGACCAAGAGACCCAGTACTTC,CATSGTDQETQYF
.,TRBV20-1,TRBJ2-7,.,TGCAGTGCTAGAGATCCCCAGGGAGGCTACGAGCAGTACTTC,CSARDPQGGYEQYF
.,TRBV20-1,TRBJ1-1,.,TGCAGTGCTAGAGTAGCAGGGTCGATGAACACTGAAGCTTTCTTT,CSARVAGSMNTEAFF
.,TRBV7-9,TRBJ2-5,.,TGTGCCAGCAGCTTTGGACTATCGAAAGAGACCCAGTACTTC,CASSFGLSKETQYF
few,TRBV25-1,TRBJ1-2,.,TGTGCCAGCAGTGAATGGAAGGGGCCTAACTATGGCTACACCTTC,CASSEWKGPNYGYTF
few,TRBV20-1,TRBJ2-5,.,TGCAGTGCTCCTTCGGGGGGCCAAATGTTCTTC,CSAPSGGQMFF
few,TRBV18,TRBJ1-1,.,TGTGCCAGCTCACGGGGACCGGCGAACGCTGAAGCTTTCTTT,CASSRGPANAEAFF
few,TRBV7-3,TRBJ1-2,TRBD1,TGTGCCAGCAGCTTAAATGGGGGGACAGGGCCCTATGGCTACACCTTC,CASSLNGGTGPYGYTF
.,TRBV18,TRBJ1-1,TRBD1,TGTGCCAGCTCACCACCGGCAGGGGGCAGGACTGAAGCTTTCTTT,CASSPPAGGRTEAFF
.,TRBV20-1,TRBJ2-5,.,TGCAGTGCTAGGCCATCTCAAGAGACCCAGTACTTC,CSARPSQETQYF
.,TRBV6-5,TRBJ1-4,TRBD1,TGTGCCAGCAGTTACGACAGGGACCGAACCGAAAAACTGTTTTTT,CASSYDRDRTEKLFF
.,TRBV6-6,TRBJ1-1,TRBD1,TGTGCCAGCAGCTGGGACAGGGTGAACACTGAAGCTTTCTTT,CASSWDRVNTEAFF
.,TRBV5-1,TRBJ2-5,.,TGCGCCAGCAGCCCCCTGGGGGGCCCCGAAGAGACCCAGTACTTC,CASSPLGGPEETQYF
.,TRBV7-9,TRBJ2-5,.,TGTGCCAGCAGCTTAGACAAGGAGACCCAGTACTTC,CASSLDKETQYF
few,TRBV21-1,TRBJ2-2,.,TGTGCCAGCAGCAAAGATCGGACTAGCGGGGGGTCATACACCGGGGAGCTGTTTTTT,CASSKDRTSGGSYTGELFF
.,TRBV6-5,TRBJ2-1,TRBD2,TGTGCCAGCAGTTACTGGCTAGCGGGGGGTAACGACAATGAGCAGTTCTTC,CASSYWLAGGNDNEQFF
.,TRBV5-1,TRBJ2-2,TRBD1,TGCGCCAGCAGCTTCGAGGGTGCGGACAGGGGGAACACCGGGGAGCTGTTTTTT,CASSFEGADRGNTGELFF
.,TRBV30,TRBJ1-4,.,TGTGCCTGGAGTAACAGAAGGGAAAAACTGTTTTTT,CAWSNRREKLFF
few,TRBV3-1,TRBJ1-1,TRBD1,TGTGCCAGCAGCCAAGTATCCAGACAGGGACCTGAAGCTTTCTTT,CASSQVSRQGPEAFF
few,TRBV18,TRBJ2-1,TRBD1,TGTGCCAGCTCGCCGGGACAGGGGGCTAGTTATGAGCAGTTCTTC,CASSPGQGASYEQFF